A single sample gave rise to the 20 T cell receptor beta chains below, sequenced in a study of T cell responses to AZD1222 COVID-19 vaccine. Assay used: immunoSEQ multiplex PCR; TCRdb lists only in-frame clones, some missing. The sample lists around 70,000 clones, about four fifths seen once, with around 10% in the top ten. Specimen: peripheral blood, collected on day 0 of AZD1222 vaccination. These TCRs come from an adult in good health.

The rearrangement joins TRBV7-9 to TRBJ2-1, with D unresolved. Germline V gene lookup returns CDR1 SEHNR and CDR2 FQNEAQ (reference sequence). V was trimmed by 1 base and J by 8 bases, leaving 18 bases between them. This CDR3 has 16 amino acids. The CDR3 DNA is TGTGCCAGCAGCTTAGGTTCTTGGCTCAGTGGGGATGAGCAGTTCTTC. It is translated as CASSLGSWLSGDEQFF.

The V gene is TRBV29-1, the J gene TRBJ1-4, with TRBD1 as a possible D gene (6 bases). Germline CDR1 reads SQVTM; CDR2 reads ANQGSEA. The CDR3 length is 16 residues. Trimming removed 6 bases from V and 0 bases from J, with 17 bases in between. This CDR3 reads CSVRVPRGATNEKLFF. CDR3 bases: TGCAGCGTCAGAGTCCCGAGGGGGGCAACTAATGAAAAACTGTTTTTT.

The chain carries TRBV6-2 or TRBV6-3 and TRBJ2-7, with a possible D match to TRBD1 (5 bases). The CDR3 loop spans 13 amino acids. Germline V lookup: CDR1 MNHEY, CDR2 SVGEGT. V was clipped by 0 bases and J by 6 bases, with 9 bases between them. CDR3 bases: TGTGCCAGCAGTTACTCGTCAGGGATCGAGCAGTACTTC. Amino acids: CASSYSSGIEQYF.

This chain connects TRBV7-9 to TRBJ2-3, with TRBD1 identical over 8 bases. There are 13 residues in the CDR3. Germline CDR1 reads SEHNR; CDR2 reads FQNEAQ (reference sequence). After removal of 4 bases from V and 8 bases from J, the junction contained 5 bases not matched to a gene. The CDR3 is CASSYGTGPTQYF. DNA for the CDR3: TGTGCCAGCAGCTACGGGACAGGCCCTACGCAGTATTTT.

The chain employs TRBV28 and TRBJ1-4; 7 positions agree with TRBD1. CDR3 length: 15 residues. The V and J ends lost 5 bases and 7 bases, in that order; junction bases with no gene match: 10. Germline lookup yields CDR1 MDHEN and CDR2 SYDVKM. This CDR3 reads CASSIPQGRGEKLFF. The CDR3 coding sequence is TGTGCCAGCAGTATCCCACAGGGGAGGGGTGAAAAACTGTTTTTT.

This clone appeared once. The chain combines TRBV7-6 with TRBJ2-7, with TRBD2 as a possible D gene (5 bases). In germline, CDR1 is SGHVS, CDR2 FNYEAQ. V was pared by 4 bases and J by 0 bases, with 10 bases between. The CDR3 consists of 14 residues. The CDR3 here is CASSSERSSYEQYF. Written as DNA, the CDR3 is TGTGCCAGCAGCTCCGAGCGGAGCTCCTACGAGCAGTACTTC.

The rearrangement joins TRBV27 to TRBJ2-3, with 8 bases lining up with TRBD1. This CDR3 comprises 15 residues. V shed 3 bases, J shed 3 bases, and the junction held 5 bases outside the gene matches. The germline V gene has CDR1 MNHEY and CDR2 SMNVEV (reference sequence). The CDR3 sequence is CASSLTDRETDTQYF. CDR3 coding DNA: TGTGCCAGCAGTTTGACGGACAGGGAAACAGATACGCAGTATTTT.

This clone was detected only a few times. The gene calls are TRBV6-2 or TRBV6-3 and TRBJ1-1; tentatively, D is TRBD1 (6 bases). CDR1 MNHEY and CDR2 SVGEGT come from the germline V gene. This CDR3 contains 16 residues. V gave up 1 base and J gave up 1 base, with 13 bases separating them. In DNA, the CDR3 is TGTGCCAGCAGTTACTTACAGGGCGAATCGAACACTGAAGCTTTCTTT. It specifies CASSYLQGESNTEAFF.

CDR3 DNA sequence: TGTGCCAGCAGACCAAACGGGGGTGGCGGGGAGCTGTTTTTT. This translates into CASRPNGGGGELFF. This rearrangement joins TRBV7-2 to TRBJ2-2; the D gene is possibly TRBD2 (6 bases). The ends were cut back, 6 bases at V and 7 bases at J, with 15 bases in the middle. The CDR3 runs to 14 residues. Per germline, CDR1 SGHTA and CDR2 FQGNSA.

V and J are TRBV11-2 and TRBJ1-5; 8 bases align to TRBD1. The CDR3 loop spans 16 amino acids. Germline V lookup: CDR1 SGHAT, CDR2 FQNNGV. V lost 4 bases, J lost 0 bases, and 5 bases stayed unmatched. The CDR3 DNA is TGTGCCAGCAGCTCTACAGGGGGTCTTAGCAATCAGCCCCAGCATTTT. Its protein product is CASSSTGGLSNQPQHF.

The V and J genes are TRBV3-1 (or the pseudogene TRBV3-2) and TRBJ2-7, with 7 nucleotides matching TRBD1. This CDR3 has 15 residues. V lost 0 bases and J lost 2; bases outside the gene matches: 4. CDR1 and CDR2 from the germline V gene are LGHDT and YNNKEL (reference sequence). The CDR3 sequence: CASSQEGGFAYEQYF. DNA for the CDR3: TGTGCCAGCAGCCAAGAAGGGGGCTTCGCCTACGAGCAGTACTTC.

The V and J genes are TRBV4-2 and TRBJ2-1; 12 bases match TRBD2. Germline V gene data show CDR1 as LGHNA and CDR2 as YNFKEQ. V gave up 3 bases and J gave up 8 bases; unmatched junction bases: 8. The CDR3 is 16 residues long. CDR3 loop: CASSQATSGGLYEQFF. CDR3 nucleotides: TGTGCCAGCAGCCAGGCGACTAGCGGGGGCTTGTATGAGCAGTTCTTC.

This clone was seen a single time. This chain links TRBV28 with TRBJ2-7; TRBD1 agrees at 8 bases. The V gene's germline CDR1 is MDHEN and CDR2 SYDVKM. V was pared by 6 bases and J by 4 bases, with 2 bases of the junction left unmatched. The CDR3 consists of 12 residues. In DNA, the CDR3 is TGTGCCAGCAGAGACAGGGGATACGAGCAGTACTTC. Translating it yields CASRDRGYEQYF.

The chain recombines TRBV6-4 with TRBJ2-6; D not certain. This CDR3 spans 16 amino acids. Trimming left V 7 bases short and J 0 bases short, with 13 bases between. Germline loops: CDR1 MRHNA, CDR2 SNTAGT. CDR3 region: CASIHRSPSGANVLTF. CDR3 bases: TGTGCCAGCATTCACCGATCGCCCTCTGGGGCCAACGTCCTGACTTTC.

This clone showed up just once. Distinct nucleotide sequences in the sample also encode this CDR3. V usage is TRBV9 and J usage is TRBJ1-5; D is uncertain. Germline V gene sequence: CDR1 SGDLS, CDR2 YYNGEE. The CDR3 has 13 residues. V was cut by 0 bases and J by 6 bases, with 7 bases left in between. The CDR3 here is CASSVGSGQPQHF. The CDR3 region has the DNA TGTGCCAGCAGCGTAGGATCCGGTCAGCCCCAGCATTTT. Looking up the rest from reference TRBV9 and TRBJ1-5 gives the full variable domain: DSGVTQTPKHLITATGQRVTLRCSPRSGDLSVYWYQQSLDQGLQFLIQYYNGEERAKGNILERFSAQQFPDLHSELNLSSLELGDSALYFCASSVGSGQPQHFGDGTRLSIL.

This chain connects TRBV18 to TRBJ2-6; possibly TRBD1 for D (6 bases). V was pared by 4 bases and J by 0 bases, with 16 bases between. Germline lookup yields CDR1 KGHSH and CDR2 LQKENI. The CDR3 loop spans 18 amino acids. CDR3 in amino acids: CASSQAQRQVSGANVLTF. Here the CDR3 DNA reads TGTGCCAGCTCACAAGCTCAGAGACAGGTCTCTGGGGCCAACGTCCTGACTTTC.

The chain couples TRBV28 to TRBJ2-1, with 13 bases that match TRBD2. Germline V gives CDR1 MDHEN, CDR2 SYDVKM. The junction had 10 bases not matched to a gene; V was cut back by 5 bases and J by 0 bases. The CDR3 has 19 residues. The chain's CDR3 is CASSVGTSGAQSSYNEQFF. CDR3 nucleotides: TGTGCCAGCAGTGTCGGGACTAGCGGGGCCCAGAGCTCCTACAATGAGCAGTTCTTC.

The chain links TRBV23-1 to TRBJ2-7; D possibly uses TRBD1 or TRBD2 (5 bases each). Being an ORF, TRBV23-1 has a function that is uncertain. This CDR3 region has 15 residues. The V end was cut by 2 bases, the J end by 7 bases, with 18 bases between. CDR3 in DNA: TGCGCCAGCAGTCAACCCTCCGGCCGGGGCAGGGAGCAGTACTTC. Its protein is CASSQPSGRGREQYF.

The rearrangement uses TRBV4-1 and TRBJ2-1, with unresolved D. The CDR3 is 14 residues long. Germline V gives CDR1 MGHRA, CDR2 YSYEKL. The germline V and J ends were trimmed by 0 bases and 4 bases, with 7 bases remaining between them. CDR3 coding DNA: TGCGCCAGCAGCCAAGATCGCGGATACAATGAGCAGTTCTTC. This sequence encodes CASSQDRGYNEQFF.

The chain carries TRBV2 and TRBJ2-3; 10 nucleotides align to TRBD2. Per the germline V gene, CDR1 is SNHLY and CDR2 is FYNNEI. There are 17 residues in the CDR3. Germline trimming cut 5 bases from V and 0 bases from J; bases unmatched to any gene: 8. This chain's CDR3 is CASSLNSGGRSTDTQYF. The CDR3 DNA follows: TGTGCCAGCAGTTTAAATAGCGGGGGGCGCAGCACAGATACGCAGTATTTT.